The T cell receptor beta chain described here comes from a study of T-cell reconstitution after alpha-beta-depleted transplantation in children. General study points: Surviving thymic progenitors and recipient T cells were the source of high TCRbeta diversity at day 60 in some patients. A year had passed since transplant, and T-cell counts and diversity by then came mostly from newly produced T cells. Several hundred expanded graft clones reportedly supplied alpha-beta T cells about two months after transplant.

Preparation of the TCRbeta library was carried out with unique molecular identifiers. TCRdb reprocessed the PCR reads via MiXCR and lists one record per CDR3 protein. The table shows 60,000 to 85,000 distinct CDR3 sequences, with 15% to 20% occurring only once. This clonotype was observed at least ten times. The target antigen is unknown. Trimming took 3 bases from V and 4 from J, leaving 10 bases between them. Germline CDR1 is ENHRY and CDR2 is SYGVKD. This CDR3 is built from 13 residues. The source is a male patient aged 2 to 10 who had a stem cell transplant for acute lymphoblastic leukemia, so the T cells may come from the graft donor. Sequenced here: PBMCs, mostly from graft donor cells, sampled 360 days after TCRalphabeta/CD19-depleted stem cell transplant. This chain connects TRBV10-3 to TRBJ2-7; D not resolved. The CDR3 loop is CAISDPRSYEQYF. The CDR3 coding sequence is TGTGCCATCAGTGATCCGCGGAGTTACGAGCAGTACTTC.